Sequencing of this TCR beta chain was carried out in a study of shared clonotypes between healthy human individuals. This table comes from immunoSEQ multiplex PCR, and its TCRdb copy is limited to in-frame clones, with some not included. This table has more than 900,000 clones, 70% to 80% appearing once. To note about this clone: Its antigen is still unknown.

Study outcomes and limitations: Unshared clonotypes carried lower generation probabilities than those common to all four donors.

The CDR3 runs 15 residues. V dropped 5 bases and J dropped 7 bases, with 17 bases sitting between them. In germline, CDR1 is MNHNS, CDR2 SASEGT. This chain joins TRBV6-1 and TRBJ1-4, with D unresolved. The sequencing sample was made of memory CD4+ T cells from PBMCs. Stated subset: CD45RA-negative fraction. This TCR derives from a man aged 18 to 30 in good health. Some clones in this sample may be carry-over from other donors' samples. Written as DNA, the CDR3 is TGTGCCAGCAGTTCCCCGACCAAGTCCGGTGAAAAACTGTTTTTT. Its translation is CASSSPTKSGEKLFF.